This T cell receptor beta chain came from a study of T-cell memory formation after mild COVID-19. TCRdb recomputed calls from the 5' RACE reads with MiXCR, one row per CDR3 protein. The sample contains hundreds of thousands of distinct CDR3 sequences, about 20% of which appear only once. Germline V gene data show CDR1 as LNHNV and CDR2 as YYDKDF (reference sequence). The CDR3 loop spans 17 amino acids. Trimming stripped 0 bases from V and 2 bases from J, with 17 bases between. This chain links TRBV15 with TRBJ2-7; D possibly corresponds to TRBD1 (6 bases). This receptor was obtained from an adult woman who had mild COVID-19 (a few samples of this study predate the infection). Cell type and time point are not known. The sample comprised PBMCs or a T cell subset sorted from them (not recorded which). Here the CDR3 DNA reads TGTGCCACCAGCAGAGATCGCGTGGGCAGGGGAGCCTACGAGCAGTACTTC. It specifies CATSRDRVGRGAYEQYF.